These 7 T cell receptor beta chains were sequenced from one sample in a study of shared clonotypes between healthy human individuals. Naive-designated CD8 cells lacked CD45RO, were positively enriched for CCR7, and omitted terminally differentiated effector memory CD45RA+ cells. Libraries were prepared by immunoSEQ multiplex PCR; TCRdb keeps only in-frame clonotypes and omits some of them. The repertoire consists of some 2.1 million clones, with around 93% occurring once and the leading ten covering approximately 1.6%. The specimen sequenced was naive CD8+ T cells from PBMCs. The receptors here all came from a man between 18 and 35 years old in good health. Some clones in this sample may be carry-over from other donors' samples.

A remark on this clone: This CDR3 is also generated by other DNA sequences in the sample. The chain uses TRBV4-1 and TRBJ1-5; D gene ambiguous. Trimming took 1 base from V and 7 from J, leaving 8 bases between them. The germline CDR1 and CDR2 sequences are MGHRA and YSYEKL. The CDR3 covers 13 residues. The CDR3 here is CASSQGGGQPQHF. CDR3 bases: TGCGCCAGCAGCCAAGGGGGAGGGCAGCCCCAGCATTTT.

Regarding this clone: This CDR3 is also generated by other DNA sequences in the sample. The V call is TRBV9, the J call TRBJ2-7; TRBD1 matches 7 bases. The CDR3 totals 15 residues. Germline loops: CDR1 SGDLS, CDR2 YYNGEE. With V trimmed by 0 bases and J by 0 bases, 3 bases remained unmatched. CDR3 amino acids: CASSVGRDSSYEQYF. The CDR3 DNA follows: TGTGCCAGCAGCGTAGGTCGGGACAGCTCCTACGAGCAGTACTTC.

This chain uses TRBV4-1 with TRBJ2-7, with D unclear. CDR1 MGHRA and CDR2 YSYEKL come from the germline V gene. The CDR3 sequence is 16 residues long. Deletions cut 5 bases from V and 3 bases from J, with 20 bases between. The DNA for the CDR3 is TGCGCCAGCAGCGTGAAAGCCATGGACGTCGACTACGAGCAGTACTTC. This encodes CASSVKAMDVDYEQYF.

J is TRBJ2-7 and V is TRBV19; D is perhaps TRBD2 (6 bases). The CDR3 is 15 amino acids. Germline CDR1 is LNHDA and CDR2 is SQIVND (reference sequence). V shed 3 bases and J shed 5 bases, with 17 bases lying between them. The CDR3 reads CASSIAGPLANEQYF. The CDR3 DNA sequence: TGTGCCAGTAGTATCGCGGGACCTCTTGCTAACGAGCAGTACTTC.

Details on this clone: This sample includes further DNA sequences coding for the same CDR3. The chain carries TRBV19 and TRBJ2-7, with 10 bases aligning to TRBD1. V lost 3 bases and J lost 0; bases outside the gene matches: 2. The germline V gene encodes CDR1 LNHDA and CDR2 SQIVND (reference sequence). The CDR3 is made up of 15 amino acids. The CDR3 reads CASSIRDRGSYEQYF. The CDR3 nucleotides are TGTGCCAGTAGTATCCGGGACAGGGGCTCCTACGAGCAGTACTTC.

As to this clone: Within the sample, other DNA sequences also encode this same CDR3. The chain links TRBV6-5 to TRBJ1-1; the D gene is possibly TRBD1 (5 bases). Germline V gene sequence: CDR1 MNHEY, CDR2 SVGAGI. The ends were cut back, 0 bases at V and 5 bases at J, with 7 bases in the middle. The CDR3 spans 13 residues. The CDR3 DNA sequence: TGTGCCAGCAGTTACTCCGGGGGGACTGAAGCTTTCTTT. It encodes CASSYSGGTEAFF.

The genes are TRBV19 and TRBJ1-4, with D unclear. This CDR3 has 14 residues. Germline-derived CDR1 and CDR2 are LNHDA and SQIVND (reference sequence). V gave up 4 bases and J gave up 5 bases, with 11 bases separating them. CDR3 loop: CASSKRTKNEKLFF. The DNA of the CDR3 is TGTGCCAGTAGTAAACGGACCAAGAATGAAAAACTGTTTTTT. The full variable domain, with the rest looked up from reference TRBV19 and TRBJ1-4, is DGGITQSPKYLFRKEGQNVTLSCEQNLNHDAMYWYRQDPGQGLRLIYYSQIVNDFQKGDIAEGYSVSREKKESFPLTVTSAQKNPTAFYLCASSKRTKNEKLFFGSGTQLSVL.